Below are 20 T cell receptor beta chains sequenced from a single sample in a study of cytomegalovirus exposure and HLA in healthy donors (dated by TCRdb to 2016 to 2017). Libraries came from the immunoSEQ multiplex PCR assay. TCRdb provides this immuneACCESS table in a form limited to in-frame rearrangements. Some clones are lacking; in checked studies, under half of them reflect an unresolved V gene, and why the rest are absent is not known. The sample data list about 54,000 clones, and around nine tenths of these were observed just once. In total, the top ten clones hold approximately 8.4% of the sample. The sequencing input was PBMCs. The receptors stem from a woman aged 18-35 years in good health and CMV-seropositive.

This clone was found a few times. This chain connects TRBV5-5 to TRBJ2-7, with D possibly being TRBD1 (5 bases). The germline V gene encodes CDR1 SGHKS and CDR2 YYEKEE (reference sequence). V lost 0 bases and J lost 6, with 13 bases in between. This CDR3 contains 14 residues. The CDR3 reads CASSLVGRASEQYF. CDR3 DNA sequence: TGTGCCAGCAGCTTGGTCGGCAGGGCTAGCGAGCAGTACTTC. Full variable domain (outside the CDR3, taken from reference TRBV5-5 and TRBJ2-7): DAGVTQSPTHLIKTRGQQVTLRCSPISGHKSVSWYQQVLGQGPQFIFQYYEKEERGRGNFPDRFSARQFPNYSSELNVNALLLGDSALYLCASSLVGRASEQYFGPGTRLTVT.

This clone was detected only a few times. J is TRBJ1-4 and V is TRBV30, with TRBD1 identical over 7 bases. Germline V CDR1 and CDR2: GTSNPN, SVGIG (reference sequence). CDR3 length: 14 amino acids. After removal of 3 bases from V and 7 bases from J, the junction contained 8 bases not matched to a gene. DNA for the CDR3: TGTGCCTGGAGAGCGCAGGGGGTTGGTGAAAAACTGTTTTTT. Translating it yields CAWRAQGVGEKLFF.

The rearrangement links TRBV6-6 to TRBJ1-5; a possible D gene is TRBD1 (5 bases). V lost 2 bases and J lost 1, with 12 bases in between. Germline V gene data show CDR1 as MNHNY and CDR2 as SVGAGI (reference sequence). The CDR3 totals 16 residues. CDR3 amino acids: CASSYPGTSSNQPQHF. In DNA form, the CDR3 reads TGTGCCAGCAGTTACCCCGGGACTTCGAGCAATCAGCCCCAGCATTTT.

This clone was found once. The chain combines TRBV6-1 with TRBJ1-1; TRBD1 might be the D (5 bases). V was trimmed by 6 bases and J by 1 base, leaving 9 bases between them. CDR1 is MNHNS, CDR2 SASEGT, per germline. The CDR3 length is 13 residues. The CDR3 DNA reads as TGTGCCAGCAGAGCACAGGCGAACACTGAAGCTTTCTTT. Translated, it gives CASRAQANTEAFF.

V usage is TRBV4-3 and J usage is TRBJ2-5; 11 bases match TRBD2. V lost 0 bases and J lost 5; bases outside the gene matches: 8. Germline V gene lookup returns CDR1 LGHNA and CDR2 YSLEER. The length of the CDR3 is 17 residues. The CDR3 protein is CASSQDIAGGQGETQYF. CDR3 DNA: TGCGCCAGCAGCCAAGATATAGCGGGGGGGCAGGGGGAGACCCAGTACTTC.

The gene calls are TRBV4-3 and TRBJ1-6, with unresolved D. CDR1 is LGHNA and CDR2 is YSLEER in the germline V gene. The V and J ends lost 0 bases and 10 bases respectively, with 10 bases between them. This CDR3 comprises 14 residues. The CDR3 region is CASSQERQPSPLHF. The CDR3 DNA reads TGCGCCAGCAGCCAAGAGCGGCAGCCATCACCCCTCCACTTT.

This sequence joins TRBV18 and TRBJ1-1, with 7 positions matching TRBD1. The ends lost 0 bases at V and 0 bases at J; junction bases unmatched: 7. This CDR3 has 17 amino acids. Per the germline V gene, CDR1 is KGHSH and CDR2 is LQKENI. The CDR3 DNA reads as TGTGCCAGCTCACCACCGTCACAGGGGAACATGAACACTGAAGCTTTCTTT. Translation gives CASSPPSQGNMNTEAFF.

The chain combines TRBV9 with TRBJ1-3; 9 bases are a match to TRBD1. The CDR3 contains 15 residues. Trimming removed 2 bases from V and 2 bases from J; junction bases left unmatched: 2. Germline CDR1 and CDR2: SGDLS and YYNGEE. The CDR3 loop is CASSVRTGAGNTIYF. The CDR3 DNA reads TGTGCCAGCAGCGTCAGGACAGGGGCTGGAAACACCATATATTTT.

V is TRBV7-8 and J is TRBJ1-3; perhaps TRBD1 as D (5 bases). CDR1 and CDR2 (germline): SGHVS, FQNEAQ. V shed 5 bases and J shed 3 bases, with 14 bases lying between them. This CDR3 comprises 15 residues. The CDR3 nucleotides are TGTGCCAGCAGCCCCTTATGGGGGGATGGAAACACCATATATTTT. Its protein product is CASSPLWGDGNTIYF.

The V and J genes are TRBV10-3 and TRBJ2-3; D not certain. Trimming removed 2 bases at V and 1 base at J, with 13 bases between. CDR1 is ENHRY, CDR2 SYGVKD, per germline. This CDR3 is built from 16 residues. The CDR3 coding sequence is TGTGCCATCAGTGAGGGTCCGGGTTTCGGCACAGATACGCAGTATTTT. The encoded protein is CAISEGPGFGTDTQYF.

This clone was observed once. The V call is TRBV30, the J call TRBJ1-2, with 7 bases lining up with TRBD1. J lost 8 bases, V lost 3 bases, and 6 bases had no gene match. The germline V gene encodes CDR1 GTSNPN and CDR2 SVGIG (reference sequence). This CDR3 is built from 12 residues. The CDR3 here is CAWSSGGHGYTF. CDR3 in DNA: TGTGCCTGGAGCTCAGGGGGGCACGGCTACACCTTC.

The CDR3 coding sequence is TGTGCCAGCAGTGATACCAGGTACGAGCAGTACTTC. Its translation: CASSDTRYEQYF. The gene calls are TRBV6-5 and TRBJ2-7; no reliable D call. The CDR3 has 12 amino acids. Germline values: CDR1 MNHEY, CDR2 SVGAGI. V lost 5 bases to trimming and J lost 4 bases, with 9 bases between them.

This sequence joins TRBV30 and TRBJ1-1; D is possibly TRBD1 (5 bases). The V gene's germline CDR1 is GTSNPN and CDR2 SVGIG (reference sequence). V was trimmed by 3 bases and J by 2 bases, leaving 10 bases between them. The CDR3 contains 13 residues. This CDR3 is CAWRETENTEAFF. The CDR3 DNA sequence: TGTGCCTGGAGGGAGACAGAAAACACTGAAGCTTTCTTT.

The CDR3 region is CASSQGHLNYGYTF. The CDR3 DNA reads TGTGCCAGTAGTCAGGGACACCTAAACTATGGCTACACCTTC. The chain recombines TRBV19 with TRBJ1-2; D possibly corresponds to TRBD1 (6 bases). The V gene's germline CDR1 is LNHDA and CDR2 SQIVND (reference sequence). The CDR3 contains 14 residues. V lost 5 bases, J lost 2 bases, and 12 bases lay in between.

The CDR3 DNA is TGTGCCAGCAGCTCAACAGGGGTTAACTATGGCTACACCTTC. Translated, it gives CASSSTGVNYGYTF. This chain links TRBV5-6 with TRBJ1-2, with 7 bases that match TRBD1. Trimming removed 3 bases from V and 1 base from J; junction bases left unmatched: 3. The CDR3 spans 14 residues. Per the germline V gene, CDR1 is SGHDT and CDR2 is YYEEEE.

This chain uses TRBV13 with TRBJ2-6, with D possibly being TRBD2 (6 bases). The CDR3 has 17 residues. The V gene's germline CDR1 is PRHDT and CDR2 FYEKMQ (reference sequence). Trimming removed 5 bases at V and 2 bases at J, with 16 bases between. The CDR3 region is CASSTTGWGAGANVLTF. The CDR3 DNA is TGTGCCAGCAGCACCACAGGTTGGGGGGCTGGGGCCAACGTCCTGACTTTC.

The rearrangement uses TRBV6-6 and TRBJ2-3; TRBD1 is a possible D gene (5 bases). Germline-derived CDR1 and CDR2 are MNHNY and SVGAGI (reference sequence). V dropped 2 bases and J dropped 0 bases, with 9 bases sitting between them. The CDR3 consists of 15 residues. The CDR3 coding sequence is TGTGCCAGCAGTTACCAGGGTTCTAGCACAGATACGCAGTATTTT. Translated: CASSYQGSSTDTQYF.

This clone was recorded once. The chain employs TRBV2 and TRBJ2-7; 8 bases fit TRBD1. The CDR3 is 15 residues long. The germline gives CDR1 SNHLY, CDR2 FYNNEI. The ends lost 4 bases at V and 3 bases at J; junction bases unmatched: 8. The CDR3 here is CASSGWDRLSYEQYF. For the CDR3, the DNA is TGTGCCAGCAGTGGGTGGGACAGGCTCAGCTACGAGCAGTACTTC. Drawing the rest from reference TRBV2 and TRBJ2-7, the complete variable domain is EPEVTQTPSHQVTQMGQEVILRCVPISNHLYFYWYRQILGQKVEFLVSFYNNEISEKSEIFDDQFSVERPDGSNFTLKIRSTKLEDSAMYFCASSGWDRLSYEQYFGPGTRLTVT.

The V gene is TRBV9, the J gene TRBJ1-3; tentatively, D is TRBD1 (6 bases). The CDR3 loop spans 15 amino acids. CDR1 SGDLS and CDR2 YYNGEE come from the germline V gene. V was clipped by 0 bases and J by 4 bases, with 11 bases between them. CDR3 loop: CASSVEQGSGNTIYF. DNA for the CDR3: TGTGCCAGCAGCGTAGAACAGGGAAGCGGAAACACCATATATTTT.

This chain joins TRBV2 and TRBJ2-1, with 10 bases identical to TRBD1. The CDR3 has 14 amino acids. Germline V gene sequence: CDR1 SNHLY, CDR2 FYNNEI. J was trimmed by 9 bases and V by 11 bases; bases with no gene match: 13. The CDR3 region is CAVPPGTGAREQFF. CDR3 bases: TGTGCCGTTCCCCCCGGGACAGGGGCTCGTGAGCAGTTCTTC.